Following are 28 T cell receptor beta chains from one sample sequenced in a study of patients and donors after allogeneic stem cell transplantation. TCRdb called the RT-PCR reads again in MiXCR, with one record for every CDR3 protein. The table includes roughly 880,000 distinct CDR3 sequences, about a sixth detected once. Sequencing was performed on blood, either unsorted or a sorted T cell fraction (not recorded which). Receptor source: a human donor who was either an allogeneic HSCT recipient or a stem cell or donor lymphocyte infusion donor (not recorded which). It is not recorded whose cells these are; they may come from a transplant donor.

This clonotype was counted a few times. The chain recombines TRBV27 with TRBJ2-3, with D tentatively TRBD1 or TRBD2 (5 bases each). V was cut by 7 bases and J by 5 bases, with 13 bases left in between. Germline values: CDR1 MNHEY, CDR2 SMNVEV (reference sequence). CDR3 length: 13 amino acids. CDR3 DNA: TGTGCCAGCAACGACGGGGCCCTAGATACGCAGTATTTT. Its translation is CASNDGALDTQYF.

This chain's CDR3 is CAWRRDSDYEQYF. DNA of the CDR3: TGTGCCTGGAGGAGGGACAGTGACTACGAGCAGTACTTC. This chain joins TRBV30 and TRBJ2-7; 7 bases agree with TRBD1. CDR3 length: 13 amino acids. V was clipped by 3 bases and J by 3 bases; unmatched bases: 5. In germline, CDR1 is GTSNPN, CDR2 SVGIG (reference sequence).

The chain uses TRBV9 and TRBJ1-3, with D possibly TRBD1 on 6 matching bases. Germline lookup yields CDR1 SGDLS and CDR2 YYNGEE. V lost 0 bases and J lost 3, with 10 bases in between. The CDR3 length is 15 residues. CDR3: CASSVETGLGNTIYF. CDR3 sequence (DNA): TGTGCCAGCAGCGTAGAGACAGGACTTGGAAACACCATATATTTT.

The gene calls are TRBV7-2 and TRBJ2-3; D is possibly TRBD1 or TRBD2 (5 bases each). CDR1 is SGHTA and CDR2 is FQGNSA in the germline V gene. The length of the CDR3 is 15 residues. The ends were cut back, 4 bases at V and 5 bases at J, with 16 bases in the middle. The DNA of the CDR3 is TGTGCCAGCAGCTCCACTAGGGGTCCAAGAGATACGCAGTATTTT. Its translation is CASSSTRGPRDTQYF.

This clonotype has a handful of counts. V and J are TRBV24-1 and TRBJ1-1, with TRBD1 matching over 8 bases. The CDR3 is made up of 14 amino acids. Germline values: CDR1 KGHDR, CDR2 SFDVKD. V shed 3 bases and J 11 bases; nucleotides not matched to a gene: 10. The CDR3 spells CATSDTNQGARAFF. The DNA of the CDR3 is TGTGCCACCAGTGATACCAACCAGGGGGCGCGGGCTTTCTTT.

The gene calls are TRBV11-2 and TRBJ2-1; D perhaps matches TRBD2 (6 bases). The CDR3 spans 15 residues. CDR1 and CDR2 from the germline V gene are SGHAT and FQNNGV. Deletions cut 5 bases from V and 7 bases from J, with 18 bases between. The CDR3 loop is CASSPTYGRGNEQFF. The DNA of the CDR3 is TGTGCCAGCAGCCCAACGTACGGGAGAGGTAATGAGCAGTTCTTC.

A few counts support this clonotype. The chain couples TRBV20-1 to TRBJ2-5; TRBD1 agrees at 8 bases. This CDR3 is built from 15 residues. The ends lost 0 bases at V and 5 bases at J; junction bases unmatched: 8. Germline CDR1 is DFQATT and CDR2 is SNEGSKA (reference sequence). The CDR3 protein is CSARESRTGLETQYF. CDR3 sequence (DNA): TGCAGTGCTAGAGAGTCGCGGACAGGGTTGGAGACCCAGTACTTC.

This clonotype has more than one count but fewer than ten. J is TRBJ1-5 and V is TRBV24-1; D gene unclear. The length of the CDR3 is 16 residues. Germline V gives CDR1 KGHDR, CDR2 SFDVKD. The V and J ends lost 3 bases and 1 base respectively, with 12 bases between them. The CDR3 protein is CATSDPRSGSNQPQHF. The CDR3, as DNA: TGTGCCACCAGTGATCCCAGATCGGGAAGCAATCAGCCCCAGCATTTT.

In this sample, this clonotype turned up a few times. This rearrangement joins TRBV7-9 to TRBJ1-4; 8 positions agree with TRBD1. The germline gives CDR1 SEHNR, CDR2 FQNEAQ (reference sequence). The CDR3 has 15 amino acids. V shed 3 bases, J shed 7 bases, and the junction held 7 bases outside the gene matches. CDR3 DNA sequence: TGTGCCAGCAGCTTCGCAGGACAGGGAACTGAAAAACTGTTTTTT. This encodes CASSFAGQGTEKLFF.

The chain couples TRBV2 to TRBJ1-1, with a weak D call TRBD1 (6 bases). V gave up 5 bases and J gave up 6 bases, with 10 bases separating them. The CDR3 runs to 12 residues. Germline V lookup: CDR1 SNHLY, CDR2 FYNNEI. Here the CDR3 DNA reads TGTGCCAGCAGTCGTAGACAGGCTGAAGCTTTCTTT. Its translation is CASSRRQAEAFF.

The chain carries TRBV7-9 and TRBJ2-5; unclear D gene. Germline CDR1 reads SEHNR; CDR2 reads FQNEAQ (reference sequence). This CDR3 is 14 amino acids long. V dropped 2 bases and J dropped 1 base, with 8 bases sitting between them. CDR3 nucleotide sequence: TGTGCCAGCAGCTTAAGTGTCGGCCAAGAGACCCAGTACTTC. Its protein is CASSLSVGQETQYF.

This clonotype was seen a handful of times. Here the CDR3 reads CATSGQKSYEQYF. In nucleotides, the CDR3 is TGTGCCACCTCGGGACAAAAGTCCTACGAGCAGTACTTC. J is TRBJ2-7 and V is TRBV10-3, with D possibly being TRBD1 (6 bases). Trimming removed 10 bases at V and 1 base at J, with 14 bases between. The length of the CDR3 is 13 residues. The germline gives CDR1 ENHRY, CDR2 SYGVKD.

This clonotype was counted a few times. The CDR3 DNA follows: TGTGCCACCTACAGGGTAGGGACTGAAGCTTTCTTT. This translates into CATYRVGTEAFF. The rearrangement joins TRBV19 to TRBJ1-1; D possibly corresponds to TRBD1 (6 bases). Germline V gives CDR1 LNHDA, CDR2 SQIVND (reference sequence). The CDR3 has 12 amino acids. The V end was cut by 10 bases, the J end by 5 bases, with 14 bases between.

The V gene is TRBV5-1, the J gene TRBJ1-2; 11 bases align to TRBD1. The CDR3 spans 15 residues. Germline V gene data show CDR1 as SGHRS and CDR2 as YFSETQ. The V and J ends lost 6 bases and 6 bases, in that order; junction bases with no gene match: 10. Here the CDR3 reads CASTGTGGSLNGYTF. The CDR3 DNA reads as TGCGCCAGCACGGGGACAGGGGGTTCTCTTAATGGCTACACCTTC.

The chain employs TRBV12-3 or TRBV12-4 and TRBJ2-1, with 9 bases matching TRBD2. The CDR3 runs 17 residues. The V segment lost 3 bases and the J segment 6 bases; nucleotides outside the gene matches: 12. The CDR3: CASSFTSGPPGGNEQFF. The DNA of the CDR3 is TGTGCCAGCAGTTTTACTAGCGGGCCTCCTGGGGGCAATGAGCAGTTCTTC.

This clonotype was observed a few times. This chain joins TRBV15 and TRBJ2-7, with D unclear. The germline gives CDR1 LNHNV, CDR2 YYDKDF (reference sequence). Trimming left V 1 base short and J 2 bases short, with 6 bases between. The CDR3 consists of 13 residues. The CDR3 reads CATSRGLTYEQYF. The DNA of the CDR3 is TGTGCCACCAGCAGAGGACTTACCTACGAGCAGTACTTC.

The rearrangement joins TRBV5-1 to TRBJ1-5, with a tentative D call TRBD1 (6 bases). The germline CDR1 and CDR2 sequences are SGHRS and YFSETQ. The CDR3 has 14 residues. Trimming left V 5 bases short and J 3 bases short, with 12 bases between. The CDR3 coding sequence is TGCGCCAGCAGACCAGGGGTCTCCAATCAGCCCCAGCATTTT. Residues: CASRPGVSNQPQHF.

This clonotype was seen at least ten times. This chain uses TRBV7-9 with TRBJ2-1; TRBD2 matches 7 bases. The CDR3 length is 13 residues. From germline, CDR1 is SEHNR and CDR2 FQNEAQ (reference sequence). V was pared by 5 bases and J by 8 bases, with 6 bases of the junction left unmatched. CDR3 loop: CASSRLATDEQFF. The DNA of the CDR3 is TGTGCCAGCAGCCGACTAGCAACGGATGAGCAGTTCTTC.

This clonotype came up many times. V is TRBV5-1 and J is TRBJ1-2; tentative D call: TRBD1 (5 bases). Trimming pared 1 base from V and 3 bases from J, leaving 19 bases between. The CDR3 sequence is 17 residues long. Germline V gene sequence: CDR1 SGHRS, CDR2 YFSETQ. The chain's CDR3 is CASSLRFGGLEDYGYTF. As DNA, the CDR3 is TGCGCCAGCAGCTTGCGTTTTGGGGGACTGGAGGACTATGGCTACACCTTC.

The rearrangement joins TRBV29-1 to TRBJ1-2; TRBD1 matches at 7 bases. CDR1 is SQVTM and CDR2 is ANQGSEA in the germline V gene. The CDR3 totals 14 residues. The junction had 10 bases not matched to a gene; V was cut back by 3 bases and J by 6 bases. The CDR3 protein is CSVENPTGLHGYTF. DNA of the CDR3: TGCAGCGTTGAGAACCCGACAGGGTTGCATGGCTACACCTTC.

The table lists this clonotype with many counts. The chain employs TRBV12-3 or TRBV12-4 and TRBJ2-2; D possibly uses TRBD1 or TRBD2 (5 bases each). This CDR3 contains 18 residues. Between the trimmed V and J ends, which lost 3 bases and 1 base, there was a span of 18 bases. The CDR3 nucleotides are TGTGCCAGCAGTTTCTCCCTTCCGGGACCGATGAACACCGGGGAGCTGTTTTTT. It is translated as CASSFSLPGPMNTGELFF.

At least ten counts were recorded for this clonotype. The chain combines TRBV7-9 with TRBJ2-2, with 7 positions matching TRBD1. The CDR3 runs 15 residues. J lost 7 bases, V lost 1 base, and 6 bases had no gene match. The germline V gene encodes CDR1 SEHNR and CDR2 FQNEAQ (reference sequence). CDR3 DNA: TGTGCCAGCAGCTTAGGGACAGGAAGGATCGGGGAGCTGTTTTTT. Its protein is CASSLGTGRIGELFF.

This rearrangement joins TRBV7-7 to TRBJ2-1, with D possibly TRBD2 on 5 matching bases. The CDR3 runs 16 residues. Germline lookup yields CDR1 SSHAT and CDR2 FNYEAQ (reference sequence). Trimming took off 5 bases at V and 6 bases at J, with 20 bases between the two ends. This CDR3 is CASSDGSSIGGNEQFF. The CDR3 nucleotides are TGTGCCAGCAGCGATGGGTCCTCTATTGGAGGCAATGAGCAGTTCTTC.

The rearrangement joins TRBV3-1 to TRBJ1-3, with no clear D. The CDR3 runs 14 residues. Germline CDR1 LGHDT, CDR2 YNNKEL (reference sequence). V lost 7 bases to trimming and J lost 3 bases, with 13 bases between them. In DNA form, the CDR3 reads TGTGCCAGCATACGACGGGGAAGTGGAAACACCATATATTTT. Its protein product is CASIRRGSGNTIYF.

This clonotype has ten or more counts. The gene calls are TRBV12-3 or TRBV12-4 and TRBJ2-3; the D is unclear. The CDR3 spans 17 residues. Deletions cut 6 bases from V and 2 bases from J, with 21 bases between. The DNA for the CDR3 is TGTGCCAGCAGATGGCCCCTGGGGTCCGGCATCACAGATACGCAGTATTTT. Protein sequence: CASRWPLGSGITDTQYF.

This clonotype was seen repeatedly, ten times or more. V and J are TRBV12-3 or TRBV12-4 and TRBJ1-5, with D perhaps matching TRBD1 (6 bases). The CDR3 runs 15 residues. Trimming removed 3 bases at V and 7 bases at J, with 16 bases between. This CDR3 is CASSLGLTGKQPQHF. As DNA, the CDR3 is TGTGCCAGCAGTTTGGGACTAACAGGGAAACAGCCCCAGCATTTT.

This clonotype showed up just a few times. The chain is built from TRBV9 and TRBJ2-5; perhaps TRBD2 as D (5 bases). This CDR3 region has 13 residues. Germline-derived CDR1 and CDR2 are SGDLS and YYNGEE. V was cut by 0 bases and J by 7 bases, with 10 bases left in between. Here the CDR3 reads CASSVVDSGTQYF. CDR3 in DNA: TGTGCCAGCAGCGTAGTGGACTCCGGGACCCAGTACTTC.

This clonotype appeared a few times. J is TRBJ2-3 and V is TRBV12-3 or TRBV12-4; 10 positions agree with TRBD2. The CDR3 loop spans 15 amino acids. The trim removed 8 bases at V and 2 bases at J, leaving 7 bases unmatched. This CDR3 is CASGGSGRVTDTQYF. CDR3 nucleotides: TGTGCCAGCGGTGGAAGCGGGAGGGTCACAGATACGCAGTATTTT.